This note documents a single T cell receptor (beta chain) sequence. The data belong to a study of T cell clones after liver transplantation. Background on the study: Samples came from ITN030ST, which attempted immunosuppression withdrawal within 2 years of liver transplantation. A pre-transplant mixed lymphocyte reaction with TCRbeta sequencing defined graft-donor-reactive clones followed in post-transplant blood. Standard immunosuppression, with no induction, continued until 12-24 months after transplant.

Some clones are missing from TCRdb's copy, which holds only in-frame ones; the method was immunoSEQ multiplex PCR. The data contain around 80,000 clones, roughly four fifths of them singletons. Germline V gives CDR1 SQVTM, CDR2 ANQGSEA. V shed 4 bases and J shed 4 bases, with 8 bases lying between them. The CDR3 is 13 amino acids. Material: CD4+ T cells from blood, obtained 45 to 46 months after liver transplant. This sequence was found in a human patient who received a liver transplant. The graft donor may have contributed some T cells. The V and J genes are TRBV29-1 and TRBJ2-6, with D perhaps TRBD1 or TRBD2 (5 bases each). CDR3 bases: TGCAGCGTTGCAGGGAGAGGGGCCAACGTCCTGACTTTC. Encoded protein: CSVAGRGANVLTF.